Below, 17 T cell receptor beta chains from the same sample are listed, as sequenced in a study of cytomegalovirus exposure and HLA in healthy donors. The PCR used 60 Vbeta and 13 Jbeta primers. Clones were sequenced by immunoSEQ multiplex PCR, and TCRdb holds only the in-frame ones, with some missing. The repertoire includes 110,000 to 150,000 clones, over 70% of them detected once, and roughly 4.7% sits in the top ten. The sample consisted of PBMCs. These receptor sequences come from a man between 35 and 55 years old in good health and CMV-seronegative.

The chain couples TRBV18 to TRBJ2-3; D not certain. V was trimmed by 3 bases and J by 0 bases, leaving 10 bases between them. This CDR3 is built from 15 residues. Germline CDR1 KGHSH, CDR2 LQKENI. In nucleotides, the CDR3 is TGTGCCAGCTCACCCGGCGGATCTAGCACAGATACGCAGTATTTT. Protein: CASSPGGSSTDTQYF. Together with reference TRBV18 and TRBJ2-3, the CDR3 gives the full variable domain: NAGVMQNPRHLVRRRGQEARLRCSPMKGHSHVYWYRQLPEEGLKFMVYLQKENIIDESGMPKERFSAEFPKEGPSILRIQQVVRGDSAAYFCASSPGGSSTDTQYFGPGTRLTVL.

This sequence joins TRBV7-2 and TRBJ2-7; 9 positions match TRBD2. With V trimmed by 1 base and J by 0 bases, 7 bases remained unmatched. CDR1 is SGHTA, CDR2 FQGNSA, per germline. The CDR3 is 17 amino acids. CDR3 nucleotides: TGTGCCAGCAGCTTAGAAACTAGCGGGCGGATCTCCTACGAGCAGTACTTC. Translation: CASSLETSGRISYEQYF.

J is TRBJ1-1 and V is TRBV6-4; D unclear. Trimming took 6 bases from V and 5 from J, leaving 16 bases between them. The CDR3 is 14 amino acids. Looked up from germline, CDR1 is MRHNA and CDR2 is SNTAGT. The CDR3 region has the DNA TGTGCCAGCAGCCCCGCAGGATGGGAGACTGAAGCTTTCTTT. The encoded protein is CASSPAGWETEAFF.

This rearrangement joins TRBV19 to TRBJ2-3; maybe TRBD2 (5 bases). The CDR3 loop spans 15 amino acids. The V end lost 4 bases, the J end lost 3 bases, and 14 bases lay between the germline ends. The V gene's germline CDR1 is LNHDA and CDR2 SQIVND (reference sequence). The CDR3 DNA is TGTGCCAGTAGTACCCGGGATGGTGGTACAGATACGCAGTATTTT. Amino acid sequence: CASSTRDGGTDTQYF.

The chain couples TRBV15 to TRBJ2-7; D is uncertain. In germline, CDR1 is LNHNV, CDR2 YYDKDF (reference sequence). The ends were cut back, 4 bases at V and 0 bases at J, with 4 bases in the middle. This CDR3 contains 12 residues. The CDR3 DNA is TGTGCCACCAGCACTAACTCCTACGAGCAGTACTTC. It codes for CATSTNSYEQYF.

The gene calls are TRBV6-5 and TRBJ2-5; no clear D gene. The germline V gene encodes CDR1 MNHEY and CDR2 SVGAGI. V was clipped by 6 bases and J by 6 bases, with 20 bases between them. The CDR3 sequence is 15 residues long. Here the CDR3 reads CASSPITYRGKTQYF. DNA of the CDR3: TGTGCCAGCAGCCCTATCACTTATAGAGGAAAGACCCAGTACTTC.

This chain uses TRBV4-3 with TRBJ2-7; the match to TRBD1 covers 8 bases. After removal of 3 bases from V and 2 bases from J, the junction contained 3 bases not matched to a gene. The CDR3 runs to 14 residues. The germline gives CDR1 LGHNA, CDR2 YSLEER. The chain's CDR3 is CASSQRTGPYEQYF. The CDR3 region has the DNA TGCGCCAGCAGCCAGAGGACAGGGCCCTACGAGCAGTACTTC.

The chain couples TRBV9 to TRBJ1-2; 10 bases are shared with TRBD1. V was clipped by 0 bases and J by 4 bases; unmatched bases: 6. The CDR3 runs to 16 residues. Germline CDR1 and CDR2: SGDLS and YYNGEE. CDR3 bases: TGTGCCAGCAGCGTAGAGGGGACAGGGGAGAGCTATGGCTACACCTTC. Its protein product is CASSVEGTGESYGYTF.

The CDR3 region is CASSFEVQLSGNTIYF. CDR3 bases: TGTGCCAGCAGCTTCGAAGTCCAACTCTCTGGAAACACCATATATTTT. The chain uses TRBV11-2 and TRBJ1-3; no firm D call. Trimming removed 3 bases at V and 0 bases at J, with 12 bases between. Germline V lookup: CDR1 SGHAT, CDR2 FQNNGV. The CDR3 loop spans 16 amino acids.

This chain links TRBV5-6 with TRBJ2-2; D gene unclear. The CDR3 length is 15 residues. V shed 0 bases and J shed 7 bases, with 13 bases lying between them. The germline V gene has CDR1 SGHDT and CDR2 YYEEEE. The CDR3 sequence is CASSLVTQVDGELFF. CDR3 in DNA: TGTGCCAGCAGCTTGGTCACCCAGGTGGACGGGGAGCTGTTTTTT. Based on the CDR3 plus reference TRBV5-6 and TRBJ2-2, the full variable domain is DAGVTQSPTHLIKTRGQQVTLRCSPKSGHDTVSWYQQALGQGPQFIFQYYEEEERQRGNFPDRFSGHQFPNYSSELNVNALLLGDSALYLCASSLVTQVDGELFFGEGSRLTVL.

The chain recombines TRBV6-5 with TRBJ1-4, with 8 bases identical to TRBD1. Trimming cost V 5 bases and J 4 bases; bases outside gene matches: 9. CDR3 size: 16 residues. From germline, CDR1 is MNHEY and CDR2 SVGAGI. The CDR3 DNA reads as TGTGCCAGCAGTAACTACCAGGGGGCGGTTAATGAAAAACTGTTTTTT. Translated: CASSNYQGAVNEKLFF.

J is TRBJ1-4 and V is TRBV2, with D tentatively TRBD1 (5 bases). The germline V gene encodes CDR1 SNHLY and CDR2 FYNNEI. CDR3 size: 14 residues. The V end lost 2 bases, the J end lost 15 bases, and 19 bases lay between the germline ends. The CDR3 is CASSESSGGVRVFF. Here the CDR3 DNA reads TGTGCCAGCAGTGAATCCTCCGGGGGGGTCCGAGTGTTTTTT.

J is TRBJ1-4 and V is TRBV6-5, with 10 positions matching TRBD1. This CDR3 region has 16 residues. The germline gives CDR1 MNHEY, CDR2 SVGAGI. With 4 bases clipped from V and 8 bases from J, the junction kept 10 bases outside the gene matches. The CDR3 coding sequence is TGTGCCAGCAGTTTTTCCAGACAGGGGGCAGGAGAAAAACTGTTTTTT. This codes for CASSFSRQGAGEKLFF.

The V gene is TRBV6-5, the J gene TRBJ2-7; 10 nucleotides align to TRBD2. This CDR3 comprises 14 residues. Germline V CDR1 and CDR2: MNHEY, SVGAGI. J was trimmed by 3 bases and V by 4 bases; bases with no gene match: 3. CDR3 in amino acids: CASSSAGGSYEQYF. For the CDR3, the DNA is TGTGCCAGCAGTTCAGCGGGGGGGAGCTACGAGCAGTACTTC.

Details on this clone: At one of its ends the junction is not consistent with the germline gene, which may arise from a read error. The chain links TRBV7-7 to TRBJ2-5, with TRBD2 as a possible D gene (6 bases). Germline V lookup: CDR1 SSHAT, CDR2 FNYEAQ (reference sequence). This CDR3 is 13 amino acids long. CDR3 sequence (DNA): TGTGCTAGCAGCCCGACTAGTAAAGAGACCCAGTACTTC. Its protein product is CASSPTSKETQYF.

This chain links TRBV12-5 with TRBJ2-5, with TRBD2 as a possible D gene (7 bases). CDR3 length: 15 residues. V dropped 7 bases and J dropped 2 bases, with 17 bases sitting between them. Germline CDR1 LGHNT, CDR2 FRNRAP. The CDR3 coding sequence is TGTGCTAGTGTCCCACGCGGGGGCCCACAAGAGACCCAGTACTTC. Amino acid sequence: CASVPRGGPQETQYF.

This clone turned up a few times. The CDR3 sequence: CASSQFEGLEAFF. The CDR3 DNA reads as TGTGCCAGCAGTCAATTTGAGGGCCTAGAAGCTTTCTTT. This chain connects TRBV6-6 to TRBJ1-1; D gene ambiguous. V was pared by 5 bases and J by 8 bases, with 15 bases between. Looked up from germline, CDR1 is MNHNY and CDR2 is SVGAGI (reference sequence). The CDR3 is 13 amino acids.